This entry describes one TCR beta chain. What it binds is unknown. This sample is part of a study of shared clonotypes between healthy human individuals. Clones were read by immunoSEQ multiplex PCR, and TCRdb kept only the in-frame ones, dropping some. Found here are millions of clones, approximately 90% of them singletons; the top ten hold 0.14%. CDR1 and CDR2 (germline): SGDLS, YYNGEE. Trimming took off 0 bases at V and 9 bases at J, with 16 bases between the two ends. The CDR3 extends over 16 amino acids. Study-wide results and limits: The naive CD4 repertoires of four donors were compared, and around 5% of clonotypes were shared. Sequencing depth was a factor that was expected to affect clonotype sharing among donors.

The rearrangement links TRBV9 to TRBJ1-6, with D perhaps matching TRBD1 (6 bases). The sequence was obtained from a man in his late teens or twenties in good health. The specimen was naive CD4+ T cells sorted from blood. The subset here: CD45RA+ positively selected. CDR3 sequence reads: CASSVEALRGGSPLHF. DNA of the CDR3: TGTGCCAGCAGCGTAGAGGCTCTGAGGGGGGGTTCACCCCTCCACTTT.